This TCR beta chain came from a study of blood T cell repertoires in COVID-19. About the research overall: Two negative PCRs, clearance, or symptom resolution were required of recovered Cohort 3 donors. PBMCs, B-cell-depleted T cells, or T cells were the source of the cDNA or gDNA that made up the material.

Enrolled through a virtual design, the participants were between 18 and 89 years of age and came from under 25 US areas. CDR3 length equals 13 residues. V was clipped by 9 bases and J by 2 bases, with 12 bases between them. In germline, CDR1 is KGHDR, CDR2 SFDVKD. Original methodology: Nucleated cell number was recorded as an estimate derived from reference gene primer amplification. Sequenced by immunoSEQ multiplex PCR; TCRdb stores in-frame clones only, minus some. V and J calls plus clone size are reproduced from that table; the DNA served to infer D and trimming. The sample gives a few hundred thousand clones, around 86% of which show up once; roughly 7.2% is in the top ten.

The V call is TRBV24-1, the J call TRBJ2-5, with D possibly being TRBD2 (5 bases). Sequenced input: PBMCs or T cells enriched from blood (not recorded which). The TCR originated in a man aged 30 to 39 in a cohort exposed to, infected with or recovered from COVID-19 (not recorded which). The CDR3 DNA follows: TGTGCCACCGGGCCTCCGGGACAAGAGACCCAGTACTTC. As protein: CATGPPGQETQYF.